These 25 T cell receptor beta chains originate from one sample sequenced in a study of T cell changes during pregnancy in multiple sclerosis. Libraries were prepared by immunoSEQ multiplex PCR; TCRdb keeps only in-frame clonotypes and omits some of them. In the table there are 65,000 to 80,000 clones, 80% to 95% of which are singletons. Sequenced material: peripheral blood, taken in the first trimester of pregnancy. The receptors here all came from a female donor with multiple sclerosis, enrolled in a pregnancy study.

The V call is TRBV14, the J call TRBJ1-4; no definite D call. Germline CDR1 and CDR2: SGHDN and FVKESK. The CDR3 totals 16 residues. V lost 4 bases, J lost 8 bases, and 20 bases lay in between. CDR3 region: CASSPTVRPDTEKLFF. CDR3 DNA: TGTGCCAGCAGCCCTACCGTCCGTCCTGACACGGAAAAACTGTTTTTT.

J is TRBJ1-3 and V is TRBV7-6; D remains unclear. V was pared by 6 bases and J by 4 bases, with 16 bases between. The CDR3 spans 15 residues. CDR1 and CDR2 (germline): SGHVS, FNYEAQ. Here the CDR3 DNA reads TGTGCCAGCAGGCCAGGCCGGGGTCCCGGAAACACCATATATTTT. It codes for CASRPGRGPGNTIYF. The complete variable domain, with remaining parts taken from reference TRBV7-6 and TRBJ1-3, reads GAGVSQSPRYKVTKRGQDVALRCDPISGHVSLYWYRQALGQGPEFLTYFNYEAQQDKSGLPNDRFSAERPEGSISTLTIQRTEQRDSAMYRCASRPGRGPGNTIYFGEGSWLTVV.

The chain employs TRBV4-1 and TRBJ2-7; tentative D call: TRBD2 (5 bases). There are 14 residues in the CDR3. Trimming removed 4 bases from V and 0 bases from J, with 10 bases in between. Germline CDR1 is MGHRA and CDR2 is YSYEKL. CDR3: CASSRAVPSYEQYF. CDR3 nucleotides: TGCGCCAGCAGCCGAGCGGTGCCCTCCTACGAGCAGTACTTC.

This chain connects TRBV7-2 to TRBJ2-7; 7 nucleotides line up with TRBD2. CDR3 length: 15 amino acids. Losses at the gene ends were 1 base for V and 3 bases for J; bases not matched to a gene: 6. Germline values: CDR1 SGHTA, CDR2 FQGNSA. The CDR3 reads CASSLGLAGIYEQYF. The CDR3, as DNA: TGTGCCAGCAGCTTAGGATTAGCGGGTATCTACGAGCAGTACTTC.

This clone appeared a single time. V is TRBV29-1 and J is TRBJ1-2; D gene uncertain. The CDR3 sequence is 12 residues long. V was pared by 3 bases and J by 4 bases, with 9 bases between. Looked up from germline, CDR1 is SQVTM and CDR2 is ANQGSEA. The DNA for the CDR3 is TGCAGCGTTGACGAGGGTCCCTATGGCTACACCTTC. This codes for CSVDEGPYGYTF.

The chain carries TRBV9 and TRBJ2-5, with D possibly matching TRBD1 (5 bases). Germline V gives CDR1 SGDLS, CDR2 YYNGEE. Trimming stripped 4 bases from V and 0 bases from J, with 22 bases between. The CDR3 runs to 18 residues. The CDR3 region is CASSKGKAGLGYQETQYF. Written as DNA, the CDR3 is TGTGCCAGCAGCAAGGGGAAGGCAGGCCTCGGGTACCAAGAGACCCAGTACTTC.

The chain links TRBV28 to TRBJ1-5; perhaps TRBD1 as D (6 bases). V was clipped by 2 bases and J by 3 bases, with 8 bases between them. The germline V gene has CDR1 MDHEN and CDR2 SYDVKM. The CDR3 runs 14 residues. CDR3 residues: CASSLTGLNQPQHF. CDR3 coding DNA: TGTGCCAGCAGTTTAACAGGGCTCAATCAGCCCCAGCATTTT.

The J gene is TRBJ2-4, the V gene TRBV11-2; TRBD2 might be the D (7 bases). The CDR3 runs to 17 residues. Germline lookup yields CDR1 SGHAT and CDR2 FQNNGV. V gave up 1 base and J gave up 2 bases, with 15 bases separating them. The CDR3 DNA is TGTGCCAGCAGCTTAGGAACAGGGAGGGAGCCCAAAAACATTCAGTACTTC. It is translated as CASSLGTGREPKNIQYF.

The chain is built from TRBV19 and TRBJ2-5; TRBD1 agrees at 7 bases. The CDR3 totals 13 residues. Germline assignment: CDR1 LNHDA and CDR2 SQIVND (reference sequence). V was clipped by 9 bases and J by 5 bases; unmatched bases: 9. The CDR3 region is CASRGGIWETQYF. The CDR3 region has the DNA TGTGCCAGCAGAGGGGGCATCTGGGAGACCCAGTACTTC.

This chain connects TRBV15 to TRBJ2-3, with 9 bases fitting TRBD2. This CDR3 has 17 residues. The germline gives CDR1 LNHNV, CDR2 YYDKDF (reference sequence). After removal of 0 bases from V and 4 bases from J, the junction contained 8 bases not matched to a gene. CDR3 nucleotides: TGTGCCACCAGCAGAGATGATCGGGGCGGGGGGGCAGATACGCAGTATTTT. Amino acid sequence: CATSRDDRGGGADTQYF.

V usage is TRBV11-2 and J usage is TRBJ2-3, with 8 nucleotides matching TRBD2. CDR3 length: 16 residues. Trimming cost V 3 bases and J 0 bases; bases outside gene matches: 5. CDR1 is SGHAT and CDR2 is FQNNGV in the germline V gene. CDR3: CASSFDSGTSTDTQYF. For the CDR3, the DNA is TGTGCCAGCAGCTTTGATAGCGGGACTAGCACAGATACGCAGTATTTT.

This chain connects TRBV7-8 to TRBJ2-3, with a tentative D call TRBD2 (5 bases). Deletions cut 1 base from V and 8 bases from J, with 19 bases between. The CDR3 contains 16 residues. Germline V gives CDR1 SGHVS, CDR2 FQNEAQ. The CDR3 DNA reads as TGTGCCAGCAGCTTAGTCGGTGCGAGCGGAGGAGCTACGCAGTATTTT. Its protein is CASSLVGASGGATQYF.

The CDR3 DNA reads as TGTGCCAGCAGTTATTCCCGAACAGGGCTTGGTGGCTACACCTTC. This encodes CASSYSRTGLGGYTF. The chain carries TRBV6-5 and TRBJ1-2; tentatively, D is TRBD1 (6 bases). This CDR3 region has 15 residues. Germline V gives CDR1 MNHEY, CDR2 SVGAGI. With 3 bases removed from V and 7 bases from J, the gap between germline ends came to 18 bases.

V and J are TRBV7-2 and TRBJ1-1; 7 nucleotides match TRBD1. J lost 4 bases, V lost 1 base, and 0 bases had no gene match. The CDR3 has 13 residues. From germline, CDR1 is SGHTA and CDR2 FQGNSA. The CDR3 DNA is TGTGCCAGCAGCTTAGACAGGGGCACTGAAGCTTTCTTT. Translation gives CASSLDRGTEAFF.

This chain links TRBV5-1 with TRBJ2-7; 7 bases map to TRBD2. This CDR3 has 15 residues. In germline, CDR1 is SGHRS, CDR2 YFSETQ. Losses at the gene ends were 0 bases for V and 0 bases for J; bases not matched to a gene: 3. CDR3 protein: CASSLEPGGSYEQYF. CDR3 in DNA: TGCGCCAGCAGCTTGGAGCCGGGGGGCTCCTACGAGCAGTACTTC. Full variable domain (outside the CDR3, taken from reference TRBV5-1 and TRBJ2-7): KAGVTQTPRYLIKTRGQQVTLSCSPISGHRSVSWYQQTPGQGLQFLFEYFSETQRNKGNFPGRFSGRQFSNSRSEMNVSTLELGDSALYLCASSLEPGGSYEQYFGPGTRLTVT.

The genes are TRBV10-3 and TRBJ2-2; 7 bases are a match to TRBD2. Unmatched junction bases numbered 8, after V lost 10 bases and J lost 3 bases. The length of the CDR3 is 14 residues. Germline assignment: CDR1 ENHRY and CDR2 SYGVKD. DNA for the CDR3: TGTGCCACCCAGCTGGGACTACACACCGGGGAGCTGTTTTTT. Translating it yields CATQLGLHTGELFF.

The chain carries TRBV14 and TRBJ2-1; TRBD2 might be the D (5 bases). Germline V gene data show CDR1 as SGHDN and CDR2 as FVKESK. V dropped 0 bases and J dropped 9 bases, with 9 bases sitting between them. The CDR3 spans 13 residues. Here the CDR3 DNA reads TGTGCCAGCAGCCAAGATTTAGGGAGTGAGCAGTTCTTC. Translation gives CASSQDLGSEQFF.

V usage is TRBV4-1 and J usage is TRBJ2-3; 10 bases line up with TRBD2. From germline, CDR1 is MGHRA and CDR2 YSYEKL. The CDR3 runs 19 residues. V was clipped by 0 bases and J by 0 bases; unmatched bases: 9. CDR3 coding DNA: TGCGCCAGCAGCCAAGATGCAACTAGCGGGACGTCTAGCACAGATACGCAGTATTTT. The encoded protein is CASSQDATSGTSSTDTQYF.

This chain links TRBV5-4 with TRBJ1-4; tentatively, D is TRBD1 (5 bases). Germline V gene sequence: CDR1 SGHNT, CDR2 YYREEE (reference sequence). This CDR3 comprises 13 residues. Deletions cut 0 bases from V and 7 bases from J, with 7 bases between. This CDR3 is CASSLADSEKLFF. Written as DNA, the CDR3 is TGTGCCAGCAGCTTGGCCGACAGTGAAAAACTGTTTTTT.

This CDR3 reads CASSRRGGANEKLFF. The CDR3 coding sequence is TGCGCCAGCAGCCGCAGAGGAGGGGCTAATGAAAAACTGTTTTTT. This chain uses TRBV5-1 with TRBJ1-4, with D perhaps TRBD1 (5 bases). V lost 4 bases and J lost 3, with 13 bases in between. Germline assignment: CDR1 SGHRS and CDR2 YFSETQ. CDR3 size: 15 residues.

The count of this clone is one. The V and J genes are TRBV6-1 and TRBJ1-2, with TRBD1 matching 10 bases. The germline V gene encodes CDR1 MNHNS and CDR2 SASEGT. V lost 5 bases to trimming and J lost 5 bases; unmatched junction nucleotides: 8. This CDR3 comprises 15 residues. In nucleotides, the CDR3 is TGTGCCAGCAGTCCCCGGACAGGGGGGGGATATGGCTACACCTTC. This codes for CASSPRTGGGYGYTF.

The genes are TRBV7-9 and TRBJ1-5; D is ambiguous. Trimming pared 4 bases from V and 3 bases from J, leaving 16 bases between. Germline CDR1 and CDR2: SEHNR and FQNEAQ (reference sequence). This CDR3 has 16 amino acids. In DNA form, the CDR3 reads TGTGCCAGCAGCTCCGCCTCGTGGGCACTCAATCAGCCCCAGCATTTT. This translates into CASSSASWALNQPQHF.

V is TRBV7-6 and J is TRBJ2-7; 11 bases map to TRBD1. With 2 bases clipped from V and 0 bases from J, the junction kept 12 bases outside the gene matches. In germline, CDR1 is SGHVS, CDR2 FNYEAQ. The CDR3 spans 19 residues. Written as DNA, the CDR3 is TGTGCCAGCAGCTTAATAAAGGGGGGGACAGGGGGAGGCTCCTACGAGCAGTACTTC. It is translated as CASSLIKGGTGGGSYEQYF.

V and J are TRBV28 and TRBJ1-5; possibly TRBD1 for D (6 bases). The V and J ends lost 7 bases and 0 bases respectively, with 10 bases between them. This CDR3 spans 14 amino acids. Germline loops: CDR1 MDHEN, CDR2 SYDVKM. The CDR3 DNA reads as TGTGCCAGCACCACAGGGTATAGCAATCAGCCCCAGCATTTT. This codes for CASTTGYSNQPQHF.

The genes are TRBV28 and TRBJ2-5; D perhaps matches TRBD2 (5 bases). Trimming took off 3 bases at V and 5 bases at J, with 16 bases between the two ends. The CDR3 runs 15 residues. CDR1 is MDHEN, CDR2 SYDVKM, per germline. CDR3 sequence reads: CASSFLDYLRETQYF. The CDR3 DNA reads TGTGCCAGCAGTTTCCTCGACTACCTAAGGGAGACCCAGTACTTC.